Each of the 15 T cell receptor beta chains below was sequenced from the same sample in a study of T cell changes during pregnancy in multiple sclerosis. Here immunoSEQ multiplex PCR was the method, and the copy in TCRdb shows in-frame clones only, minus some. The sample contains roughly 100,000 clones, more than 80% of which appear only once. This specimen was peripheral blood, taken before pregnancy. The receptor source for this set is a female donor with multiple sclerosis, enrolled in a pregnancy study.

This chain joins TRBV7-2 and TRBJ1-1; a weak D match, TRBD1 (5 bases). This CDR3 comprises 14 residues. V was pared by 2 bases and J by 0 bases, with 7 bases between. Germline-derived CDR1 and CDR2 are SGHTA and FQGNSA. The CDR3 DNA sequence: TGTGCCAGCAGCTTACAGGGAATGAACACTGAAGCTTTCTTT. Translation gives CASSLQGMNTEAFF. Filled out from reference TRBV7-2 and TRBJ1-1, the complete variable domain reads GAGVSQSPSNKVTEKGKDVELRCDPISGHTALYWYRQSLGQGLEFLIYFQGNSAPDKSGLPSDRFSAERTGGSVSTLTIQRTQQEDSAVYLCASSLQGMNTEAFFGQGTRLTVV.

The V gene is TRBV29-1, the J gene TRBJ2-1; 10 nucleotides agree with TRBD2. J gave up 3 bases and V 4 bases, and 0 bases lay outside the gene matches. CDR3 length equals 13 residues. Per germline, CDR1 SQVTM and CDR2 ANQGSEA. The CDR3 nucleotides read TGCAGCGTTGCTAGCGGGAGCTACAATGAGCAGTTCTTC. Protein: CSVASGSYNEQFF.

The chain carries TRBV19 and TRBJ2-7; weak D call: TRBD2 (5 bases). CDR1 and CDR2 from the germline V gene are LNHDA and SQIVND (reference sequence). Trimming stripped 5 bases from V and 3 bases from J, with 17 bases between. The CDR3 spans 15 residues. CDR3 nucleotides: TGTGCCAGTAGTCGGAGCGGCATAGACAACTACGAGCAGTACTTC. It is translated as CASSRSGIDNYEQYF.

The chain couples TRBV6-5 to TRBJ1-2; 7 nucleotides agree with TRBD1. In germline, CDR1 is MNHEY, CDR2 SVGAGI. The CDR3 loop spans 13 amino acids. V dropped 6 bases and J dropped 7; count of bases not matched to a gene: 8. In DNA, the CDR3 is TGTGCCAGCAGCCCGACAGGGATCGGTGGCTACACCTTC. It specifies CASSPTGIGGYTF.

The rearrangement links TRBV2 to TRBJ2-7; tentative D call: TRBD1 (5 bases). Germline CDR1 is SNHLY and CDR2 is FYNNEI. The CDR3 has 15 amino acids. Trimming cost V 2 bases and J 4 bases, with 15 bases left between them. The CDR3, as DNA: TGTGCCAGCAGTGAATACGGCAGTCAGGGATACGAGCAGTACTTC. It is translated as CASSEYGSQGYEQYF. Full variable domain (rest looked up from reference TRBV2 and TRBJ2-7): EPEVTQTPSHQVTQMGQEVILRCVPISNHLYFYWYRQILGQKVEFLVSFYNNEISEKSEIFDDQFSVERPDGSNFTLKIRSTKLEDSAMYFCASSEYGSQGYEQYFGPGTRLTVT.

The chain has TRBV6-4 and TRBJ1-6; D uncertain. V lost 1 base and J 3 bases, leaving 22 bases between the germline ends. CDR3 size: 20 residues. The germline V gene has CDR1 MRHNA and CDR2 SNTAGT. The CDR3, as DNA: TGTGCCAGCAGTGACTTAGAGGGTCGAAATCCTACTCTCTATAATTCACCCCTCCACTTT. This sequence encodes CASSDLEGRNPTLYNSPLHF.

The rearrangement uses TRBV6-6 and TRBJ1-1; a weak D match, TRBD1 (5 bases). CDR1 and CDR2 (germline): MNHNY, SVGAGI (reference sequence). Trimming shortened V by 6 bases and J by 6 bases, and 23 bases separated the two germline ends. This CDR3 has 16 amino acids. CDR3 sequence (DNA): TGTGCCAGCAGCTCCGTCCCCTTCCAGAGCAGGGCTGAAGCTTTCTTT. Its protein is CASSSVPFQSRAEAFF.

The chain links TRBV7-2 to TRBJ1-5; D is undetermined. V was shortened by 0 bases and J by 6 bases, with 3 bases between the two germline ends. The germline CDR1 and CDR2 sequences are SGHTA and FQGNSA. The CDR3 has 12 residues. This CDR3 is CASSLASQPQHF. Here the CDR3 DNA reads TGTGCCAGCAGCTTAGCGAGTCAGCCCCAGCATTTT.

This sequence joins TRBV5-5 and TRBJ1-1; 10 bases map to TRBD1. Germline assignment: CDR1 SGHKS and CDR2 YYEKEE (reference sequence). Losses at the gene ends were 4 bases for V and 0 bases for J; bases not matched to a gene: 6. CDR3 length: 16 residues. DNA for the CDR3: TGTGCCAGCAGCCCTTGGACAGGGGGAATGAACACTGAAGCTTTCTTT. Protein: CASSPWTGGMNTEAFF.

V is TRBV25-1 and J is TRBJ2-1; TRBD2 matches at 9 bases. CDR3 length equals 15 residues. Germline lookup yields CDR1 MGHDK and CDR2 SYGVNS. V dropped 6 bases and J dropped 9; count of bases not matched to a gene: 12. The chain's CDR3 is CASRTSGVSGSEQFF. The CDR3 DNA follows: TGTGCCAGCAGGACTAGCGGAGTATCCGGGTCTGAGCAGTTCTTC. Using reference TRBV25-1 and TRBJ2-1 for the parts outside the CDR3, the full variable domain is EADIYQTPRYLVIGTGKKITLECSQTMGHDKMYWYQQDPGMELHLIHYSYGVNSTEKGDLSSESTVSRIRTEHFPLTLESARPSHTSQYLCASRTSGVSGSEQFFGPGTRLTVL.

The chain is built from TRBV28 and TRBJ2-1; 9 bases map to TRBD2. Germline V gives CDR1 MDHEN, CDR2 SYDVKM. The CDR3 is made up of 17 amino acids. V shed 3 bases and J 1 base; nucleotides not matched to a gene: 7. CDR3 in amino acids: CASSLPSGTYSYNEQFF. DNA of the CDR3: TGTGCCAGCAGTTTGCCTAGCGGGACCTATTCCTACAATGAGCAGTTCTTC.

The chain is built from TRBV27 and TRBJ2-1; TRBD1 matches at 9 bases. The V segment lost 2 bases and the J segment 7 bases; nucleotides outside the gene matches: 12. The CDR3 has 17 amino acids. CDR1 is MNHEY and CDR2 is SMNVEV in the germline V gene (reference sequence). DNA for the CDR3: TGTGCCAGCAGTTTACGGACAACAGGGGGCGCGAGGAATGAGCAGTTCTTC. Amino acids: CASSLRTTGGARNEQFF.

The J gene is TRBJ2-1, the V gene TRBV30; TRBD1 aligns across 7 bases. This CDR3 has 15 residues. From germline, CDR1 is GTSNPN and CDR2 SVGIG (reference sequence). Trimming took 3 bases from V and 0 from J; bases not matched to a gene: 5. Here the CDR3 DNA reads TGTGCCTGGAGGGACAGGCTTAGCTCCTACAATGAGCAGTTCTTC. This gives the protein CAWRDRLSSYNEQFF. Combining the CDR3 with reference TRBV30 and TRBJ2-1 gives the whole variable domain SQTIHQWPATLVQPVGSPLSLECTVEGTSNPNLYWYRQAAGRGLQLLFYSVGIGQISSEVPQNLSASRPQDRQFILSSKKLLLSDSGFYLCAWRDRLSSYNEQFFGPGTRLTVL.

The J gene is TRBJ2-3, the V gene TRBV6-6, with TRBD1 matching over 9 bases. The V and J ends lost 6 bases and 5 bases, in that order; junction bases with no gene match: 6. CDR1 is MNHNY and CDR2 is SVGAGI in the germline V gene (reference sequence). The CDR3 covers 14 residues. The CDR3 bases are TGTGCCAGCAGACAGGGACAGGGAGGAGATACGCAGTATTTT. This sequence encodes CASRQGQGGDTQYF.

The chain uses TRBV28 and TRBJ1-4; weak D call: TRBD1 (6 bases). The CDR3 contains 16 residues. V dropped 5 bases and J dropped 0 bases, with 13 bases sitting between them. Germline lookup yields CDR1 MDHEN and CDR2 SYDVKM. This CDR3 is CASSTTGLATNEKLFF. The CDR3 nucleotides read TGTGCCAGCAGTACCACAGGGCTAGCAACTAATGAAAAACTGTTTTTT.